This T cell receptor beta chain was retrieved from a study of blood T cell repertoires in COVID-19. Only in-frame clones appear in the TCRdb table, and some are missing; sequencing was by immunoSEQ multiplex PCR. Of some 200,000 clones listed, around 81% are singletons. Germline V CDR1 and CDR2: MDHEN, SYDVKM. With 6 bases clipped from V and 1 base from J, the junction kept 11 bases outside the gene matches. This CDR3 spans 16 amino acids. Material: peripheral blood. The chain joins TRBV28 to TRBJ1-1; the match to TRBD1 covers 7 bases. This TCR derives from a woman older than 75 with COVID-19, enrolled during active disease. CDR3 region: CASRDRQGHRNTEAFF. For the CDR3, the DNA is TGTGCCAGCAGAGATCGACAGGGACATAGGAACACTGAAGCTTTCTTT.